The 11 T cell receptor beta chains below were found in one sample sequenced in a study of cytomegalovirus exposure and HLA in healthy donors. This PCR relied on a set of 60 Vbeta primers and 13 Jbeta primers. Assay used: immunoSEQ multiplex PCR; TCRdb lists only in-frame clones, some missing. The top ten clones hold about 5% of a sample with approximately 100,000 clones, over 8% of them seen once. Material: PBMCs. All receptors come from a man aged 45-60 years in good health and CMV-seropositive.

The chain links TRBV19 to TRBJ2-5; the D is unclear. The V end lost 5 bases, the J end lost 3 bases, and 10 bases lay between the germline ends. Per germline, CDR1 LNHDA and CDR2 SQIVND (reference sequence). This CDR3 has 13 amino acids. CDR3 loop: CASSDLSEETQYF. The CDR3 nucleotides are TGTGCCAGTAGTGACTTAAGTGAAGAGACCCAGTACTTC.

This clone turned up a few times. The chain recombines TRBV4-3 with TRBJ2-3; 8 nucleotides match TRBD2. The germline gives CDR1 LGHNA, CDR2 YSLEER. The V and J ends lost 0 bases and 3 bases, in that order; junction bases with no gene match: 17. The CDR3 is made up of 20 amino acids. CDR3 sequence: CASSQERAPGGALATDTQYF. The CDR3 DNA reads TGCGCCAGCAGCCAAGAGAGGGCGCCCGGGGGGGCGCTGGCGACAGATACGCAGTATTTT.

This clone was observed many times. This chain connects TRBV5-1 to TRBJ1-5, with D possibly matching TRBD1 (5 bases). The V end lost 4 bases, the J end lost 4 bases, and 9 bases lay between the germline ends. This CDR3 has 13 residues. The V gene's germline CDR1 is SGHRS and CDR2 YFSETQ. CDR3 sequence (DNA): TGCGCCAGCAGCGCACAGGAGAATCAGCCCCAGCATTTT. Protein: CASSAQENQPQHF.

The chain combines TRBV7-9 with TRBJ1-2, with 8 bases fitting TRBD1. Germline CDR1 is SEHNR and CDR2 is FQNEAQ (reference sequence). V shed 3 bases and J 6 bases; nucleotides not matched to a gene: 6. CDR3 size: 14 residues. CDR3 sequence: CASSFGRGRDGYTF. The CDR3 coding sequence is TGTGCCAGCAGCTTTGGCAGGGGGCGGGATGGCTACACCTTC. Full variable domain (outside the CDR3, taken from reference TRBV7-9 and TRBJ1-2): DTGVSQNPRHKITKRGQNVTFRCDPISEHNRLYWYRQTLGQGPEFLTYFQNEAQLEKSRLLSDRFSAERPKGSFSTLEIQRTEQGDSAMYLCASSFGRGRDGYTFGSGTRLTVV.

This clone was detected a few times. The chain uses TRBV5-8 and TRBJ2-3; 10 positions agree with TRBD2. CDR1 and CDR2 from the germline V gene are SGHTS and YDEGEE. Trimming at V came to 4 bases and at J to 3 bases, leaving 8 bases not matched to a gene. The CDR3 is made up of 16 amino acids. DNA of the CDR3: TGTGCCAGCAGCAGCCGGACTAGCGGACTTACAGATACGCAGTATTTT. Its protein is CASSSRTSGLTDTQYF.

A few counts support this clone. The V and J genes are TRBV27 and TRBJ2-1, with D perhaps matching TRBD2 (5 bases). Germline CDR1 reads MNHEY; CDR2 reads SMNVEV (reference sequence). V was shortened by 8 bases and J by 5 bases, with 10 bases between the two germline ends. The CDR3 sequence is 12 residues long. CDR3 loop: CASSHGNNEQFF. Here the CDR3 DNA reads TGTGCCAGCTCACACGGGAACAATGAGCAGTTCTTC.

The rearrangement joins TRBV27 to TRBJ2-2; 7 bases map to TRBD2. The CDR3 consists of 15 residues. J lost 6 bases, V lost 2 bases, and 6 bases had no gene match. In germline, CDR1 is MNHEY, CDR2 SMNVEV (reference sequence). DNA for the CDR3: TGTGCCAGCAGTTTAGGGAGGGCCGTCGCCGGGGAGCTGTTTTTT. Amino acid sequence: CASSLGRAVAGELFF.

This clone has just a few counts. The rearrangement joins TRBV18 to TRBJ2-1; the D gene is possibly TRBD2 (5 bases). Germline assignment: CDR1 KGHSH and CDR2 LQKENI. The germline V and J ends were trimmed by 0 bases and 6 bases, with 6 bases remaining between them. The CDR3 contains 13 residues. In DNA, the CDR3 is TGTGCCAGCTCACCACCGGGGAGCAATGAGCAGTTCTTC. Translated, it gives CASSPPGSNEQFF. Full variable domain (rest looked up from reference TRBV18 and TRBJ2-1): NAGVMQNPRHLVRRRGQEARLRCSPMKGHSHVYWYRQLPEEGLKFMVYLQKENIIDESGMPKERFSAEFPKEGPSILRIQQVVRGDSAAYFCASSPPGSNEQFFGPGTRLTVL.

In its sample, this clone was seen a few times. The chain combines TRBV11-3 with TRBJ2-7; D remains unclear. Trimming took off 5 bases at V and 0 bases at J, with 11 bases between the two ends. Germline lookup yields CDR1 SGHNT and CDR2 YENEEA. The CDR3 length is 14 residues. CDR3 residues: CASSPTPSSYEQYF. In DNA form, the CDR3 reads TGTGCCAGCAGCCCCACCCCGAGCTCCTACGAGCAGTACTTC.

This clone has more than one count but fewer than ten. The CDR3 loop is CASTTGGSGNTIYF. CDR3 sequence (DNA): TGTGCCAGCACTACAGGGGGTTCTGGAAACACCATATATTTT. This chain connects TRBV6-6 to TRBJ1-3; 8 nucleotides match TRBD1. This CDR3 has 14 residues. Germline CDR1 MNHNY, CDR2 SVGAGI (reference sequence). The ends lost 7 bases at V and 1 base at J; junction bases unmatched: 3.

V and J are TRBV2 and TRBJ1-5; D ambiguous. CDR1 and CDR2 from the germline V gene are SNHLY and FYNNEI. Between the trimmed V and J ends, which lost 6 bases and 3 bases, there was a span of 15 bases. The CDR3 is made up of 15 amino acids. The CDR3 DNA is TGTGCCAGCAGCAGTGGGCAGAAGAACAATCAGCCCCAGCATTTT. This gives the protein CASSSGQKNNQPQHF. Based on the CDR3 plus reference TRBV2 and TRBJ1-5, the full variable domain is EPEVTQTPSHQVTQMGQEVILRCVPISNHLYFYWYRQILGQKVEFLVSFYNNEISEKSEIFDDQFSVERPDGSNFTLKIRSTKLEDSAMYFCASSSGQKNNQPQHFGDGTRLSIL.